This TCR beta chain was sequenced in a study of regulatory T cells in long-lasting Graves disease. Investigators prepared the TCR beta libraries by applying iRepertoire HTBI primers and Arm-PCR of CDR3 regions. TCRdb used MiXCR to reprocess the multiplex PCR reads, holding one entry per CDR3 protein. The sample gives approximately 540,000 distinct CDR3 sequences, approximately 12% of which show up once; over 7% is in the top ten. This clonotype was seen repeatedly, ten times or more. Germline lookup yields CDR1 SGHAT and CDR2 FQDESV (reference sequence). V was pared by 4 bases and J by 10 bases, with 16 bases between. CDR3 length: 13 amino acids. Time point defined: newly diagnosed GD, antithyroid drugs for less than 3 months. PBMC RNA was the source of the TCR library. A further study also used this sample, focusing on T cells in Graves' hyperthyroidism and ophthalmopathy. That paper notes: Patients aged 18 to 65 had newly diagnosed hyperthyroidism lasting under 2 months.

The sample here was peripheral blood mononuclear cells (PBMCs), taken at new diagnosis, from a patient treated with antithyroid drugs. The TCR sequence derives from a woman under 40 with Graves disease. The rearrangement joins TRBV11-1 to TRBJ1-1; the D gene is possibly TRBD1 (5 bases). CDR3 residues: CASSSNDGGGAFF. The CDR3, as DNA: TGTGCCAGCAGCTCAAATGACGGCGGGGGAGCTTTCTTT.